This is a list of T cell receptor beta chains from one sample in a study of vaccination and CD4 T cells after COVID-19. MiXCR was run by TCRdb on the PCR reads, yielding one entry per CDR3 protein. The repertoire includes under 25,000 distinct CDR3 sequences, 35% to 50% of them detected once, and roughly 8.1% sits in the top ten. Which antigens these TCRs recognize remains unknown. Sequences were derived from CD4+ T cells from blood, cultured in vitro, sampled after SARS-CoV-2 vaccination. These receptors originate from a human donor who had recovered from COVID-19. CDR3s include the opening cysteine and the closing phenylalanine or tryptophan. A D gene is named only where the DNA matches it firmly. Size tells how often a clone was seen (once, few, many) or the class of an expanded clone, and some rows leave it out.

CSASQGQGAQSYGYTF | TGCAGTGCTAGTCAAGGACAGGGGGCGCAGAGCTATGGCTACACCTTC | TRBJ1-2 | few | TRBD1 | 16 | TRBV20-1
CSASPPSYQETQYF | TGCAGTGCTAGCCCCCCCTCGTACCAAGAGACCCAGTACTTC | TRBJ2-5 | . | . | 14 | TRBV20-1
CASSSTSGPPTDTQYF | TGTGCCAGCAGCTCTACTAGCGGACCCCCCACAGATACGCAGTATTTT | TRBJ2-3 | . | TRBD2 | 16 | TRBV7-2
CASSGQGGGYGYTF | TGTGCCAGCAGCGGGCAGGGGGGAGGCTATGGCTACACCTTC | TRBJ1-2 | . | TRBD1 | 14 | TRBV5-6
CSAYKGAGTNEKLFF | TGCAGTGCCTACAAAGGTGCAGGGACTAATGAAAAACTGTTTTTT | TRBJ1-4 | . | . | 15 | TRBV20-1
CSARTTGQWTQYF | TGCAGTGCTAGAACGACGGGGCAATGGACCCAGTACTTC | TRBJ2-5 | . | . | 13 | TRBV20-1
CSAGRGPSYNEQFF | TGCAGTGCGGGACGGGGGCCGTCTTACAATGAGCAGTTCTTC | TRBJ2-1 | few | . | 14 | TRBV20-1
CASSGYPTPGQGGNTIYF | TGTGCCAGCAGTGGATACCCTACACCGGGACAGGGGGGAAACACCATATATTTT | TRBJ1-3 | . | TRBD1 | 18 | TRBV12-3/TRBV12-4
CASSSKIGGWGQADTEAFF | TGTGCCAGCAGCTCAAAAATAGGGGGGTGGGGACAAGCTGACACTGAAGCTTTCTTT | TRBJ1-1 | . | . | 19 | TRBV7-8
CASSLGTGAVGTDTQYF | TGTGCCAGCAGTTTAGGGACAGGCGCCGTAGGCACAGATACGCAGTATTTT | TRBJ2-3 | . | TRBD1 | 17 | TRBV28
CASSQGRLAEAFF | TGTGCCAGCAGCCAGGGGCGTCTCGCCGAAGCTTTCTTT | TRBJ1-1 | . | . | 13 | TRBV6-1
CASRRETGGFSHEQYF | TGTGCCAGCAGGAGGGAGACAGGGGGTTTCTCCCACGAGCAGTACTTC | TRBJ2-7 | few | TRBD1 | 16 | TRBV14
CASSSGGGSSYEQYF | TGTGCCAGCAGCTCCGGCGGCGGGAGCTCCTACGAGCAGTACTTC | TRBJ2-7 | once | TRBD2 | 15 | TRBV7-9
CASDRGLLNTEAFF | TGTGCCAGTGACAGGGGGCTACTGAACACTGAAGCTTTCTTT | TRBJ1-1 | few | TRBD1 | 14 | TRBV2
CSASQGASGGYTF | TGCAGCGCCTCACAGGGGGCCAGCGGTGGCTACACCTTC | TRBJ1-2 | few | TRBD1 | 13 | TRBV29-1
CASSFNIAGGGETQYF | TGTGCCAGCAGTTTCAATATAGCGGGGGGGGGAGAGACCCAGTACTTC | TRBJ2-5 | . | TRBD2 | 16 | TRBV12-3/TRBV12-4
CSARDAGTDTQYF | TGCAGTGCTAGAGATGCAGGTACAGATACGCAGTATTTT | TRBJ2-3 | . | . | 13 | TRBV20-1
CASSPGSVGNYGYTF | TGTGCCAGCAGCCCCGGATCTGTGGGGAACTATGGCTACACCTTC | TRBJ1-2 | . | . | 15 | TRBV11-3
CASSLDSRQGSYGYTF | TGTGCCAGCAGCTTAGATAGTAGACAGGGATCCTATGGCTACACCTTC | TRBJ1-2 | . | TRBD1 | 16 | TRBV7-2
CASSQNEAFF | TGTGCCAGCTCGCAGAACGAAGCTTTCTTT | TRBJ1-1 | few | . | 10 | TRBV2
CASSYSRGGDREKLFF | TGTGCCAGCAGTTACTCGAGGGGGGGGGACCGCGAAAAACTGTTTTTT | TRBJ1-4 | . | . | 16 | TRBV6-5
CASSFQTGPADEQFF | TGTGCCAGCAGCTTCCAGACAGGGCCGGCCGATGAGCAGTTCTTC | TRBJ2-1 | . | TRBD1 | 15 | TRBV7-2
CSARGRSGGYGYTF | TGCAGTGCTAGAGGGCGATCAGGAGGTTATGGCTACACCTTC | TRBJ1-2 | . | . | 14 | TRBV20-1
CASSLRRETQYF | TGTGCCAGCAGCTTAAGAAGGGAGACCCAGTACTTC | TRBJ2-5 | . | . | 12 | TRBV7-2
CASNHPLRGRVESNQPQHF | TGTGCCAGCAACCACCCCCTCCGGGGCAGGGTCGAGAGCAATCAGCCCCAGCATTTT | TRBJ1-5 | . | . | 19 | TRBV6-1
CSAGSTPSGVAKNIQYF | TGCAGTGCTGGGTCCACCCCGAGCGGAGTAGCCAAAAACATTCAGTACTTC | TRBJ2-4 | . | . | 17 | TRBV20-1
CSARAWGGRPFGEQFF | TGCAGTGCTAGAGCCTGGGGCGGGAGGCCTTTTGGGGAGCAGTTCTTC | TRBJ2-1 | . | TRBD2 | 16 | TRBV20-1
CASSSRLVRNEAFF | TGTGCCAGCAGCTCCAGACTCGTGAGAAATGAAGCTTTCTTT | TRBJ1-1 | . | . | 14 | TRBV11-2
CSASSGQSSSYEQYF | TGCAGTGCCTCCTCGGGACAGAGTAGCTCCTACGAGCAGTACTTC | TRBJ2-7 | . | TRBD1 | 15 | TRBV20-1
CASSLAGGPYEQYF | TGTGCCAGCAGCTTGGCCGGGGGCCCCTACGAGCAGTACTTC | TRBJ2-7 | . | . | 14 | TRBV11-3
CASSFGTGPTDTQYF | TGTGCCAGCAGCTTCGGGACAGGGCCCACAGATACGCAGTATTTT | TRBJ2-3 | . | TRBD1 | 15 | TRBV7-9
CASSTRRTGLNSPLHF | TGTGCCAGCAGCACCCGGAGGACAGGGTTAAATTCACCCCTCCACTTT | TRBJ1-6 | . | TRBD1 | 16 | TRBV7-8
CASSHGQNTEAFF | TGTGCCAGCAGCCACGGCCAGAACACTGAAGCTTTCTTT | TRBJ1-1 | few | . | 13 | TRBV6-1
CASSEGTGVNTEAFF | TGTGCCAGCAGTGAAGGCACAGGGGTGAACACTGAAGCTTTCTTT | TRBJ1-1 | . | TRBD1 | 15 | TRBV25-1
CASSLQGESPLHF | TGTGCCAGCAGTTTACAGGGGGAATCACCCCTCCACTTT | TRBJ1-6 | . | TRBD1 | 13 | TRBV6-4
CASRPPSSYNSPLHF | TGTGCCAGTAGACCCCCCAGCTCCTATAATTCACCCCTCCACTTT | TRBJ1-6 | few | . | 15 | TRBV19
CASSLGTVKTFF | TGTGCCAGCAGCCTCGGGACTGTAAAAACTTTCTTT | TRBJ1-1 | . | . | 12 | TRBV7-2
CASSLDVRGKAFF | TGTGCCAGCAGCTTAGATGTCAGGGGGAAAGCTTTCTTT | TRBJ1-1 | . | TRBD1 | 13 | TRBV11-2
CASSGAGGRGSEQYF | TGTGCCAGCAGTGGCGCAGGTGGGCGCGGGTCCGAGCAGTACTTC | TRBJ2-7 | . | . | 15 | TRBV6-1
CASMTGRGGTEAFF | TGTGCCAGCATGACAGGTCGAGGCGGCACTGAAGCTTTCTTT | TRBJ1-1 | few | . | 14 | TRBV2